This T cell receptor (beta chain) was sequenced in a study of cytomegalovirus exposure and HLA in healthy donors. The CDR3 spans 17 residues. The V gene's germline CDR1 is SQVTM and CDR2 ANQGSEA. V lost 3 bases, J lost 5 bases, and 22 bases lay in between. Profiled with immunoSEQ multiplex PCR; TCRdb holds only in-frame clones, not every one. The sample yields 100,000 to 150,000 clones, 85% to 90% seen once. This chain uses TRBV29-1 with TRBJ2-2, with a tentative D call TRBD1 (6 bases). The sequence was obtained from a woman under 30 in good health and CMV-seronegative. The sequencing sample was made of PBMCs. CDR3 in DNA: TGCAGCGTTGAGGGGCTACCGACAGGCTCGGGGACCGGGGAGCTGTTTTTT. The encoded protein is CSVEGLPTGSGTGELFF.